Included here is one T cell receptor (beta chain) sequence, with context. Its recognized antigen is unknown. No clone much larger than this one lies a single base away; base qualities are absent. This sample is drawn from a study of T cell responses to AZD1222 COVID-19 vaccine (TCRdb year 2021). Regarding the complete study: AZD1222 recipients with second doses at about 4 weeks or about 12 weeks were pooled, because spike-specific TCR depth and breadth did not differ between schedules. Trial participants were enrolled into age subgroups of 18-55, 56-69 and 70-plus years, which contained roughly 140, 27 and 60 TCR-sequenced participants, respectively. A total of 233 trial participants underwent TCR sequencing, of whom around 200 received two doses of AZD1222 and some 26 received two doses of the MenACWY control vaccine. Results the study describes overall, beyond this receptor: Only 5 to 7 AZD1222 recipients were SARS-CoV-2 seropositive at baseline, limiting conclusions about previously exposed vaccinees. Reportedly, close to half of the unique spike-specific TCRs recognized epitopes lying outside the regions that are mutated in the B.1.351 and B.1.1.7 variants. Spike-specific TCR breadth and depth rose significantly after two AZD1222 doses compared with day 0 and with MenACWY recipients. Participants were mostly white British and included more females than males, and it was suggested by the authors that clonal diversity may have been underestimated. In the small 56-69-year group, the increase in depth fell short of significance, most likely because of low power. The whole spike protein was spanned by vaccine-associated CD4 TCRs, and dominant responses were seen in regions 160-218 and 743-854. Because no day 14 peak-response samples were available, the repertoires could be characterized only after the peak T cell response.

In light of the paper, this sample's time point label describes: baseline before first vaccination. The vaccinee samples were drawn from two UK trials, COV001 and COV002, one of which was a single-blind randomized controlled phase 2/3 trial testing AZD1222 (ChAdOx1 nCoV-19) in healthy adults. For TCRbeta chain sequencing, PBMC samples from trial participants were taken at day 0 and at day 28 after the second dose. According to the germline V gene (reference sequence), CDR1 reads PRHDT and CDR2 reads FYEKMQ. The CDR3 spans 15 residues, from the cysteine through the phenylalanine. The entry retains the CDR3 DNA only, 45 bases that are in frame from base 1. V is pared back by 4 bases and J by 7 bases, with 17 bases lying between the germline termini. The CDR3 regions of human TCRbeta chains were analyzed by immunosequencing. The study's processing was this. TCRs in the repertoires were matched against a reference library of SARS-CoV-2-specific TCRs that had been generated with the MIRA antigen-specificity platform. Breadth was defined as the fraction of unique TCRs that were SARS-CoV-2-associated. Depth was defined as the fraction of total T cells that were SARS-CoV-2-associated. Using the MIRA data, each spike-specific TCR was mapped to the spike region that the TCR reacts to and placed in a CD4 or CD8 class. Log10-transformed breadth and depth values were compared by one-way ANOVA with Sidak's multiple comparisons tests. This is the immuneACCESS table as TCRdb keeps it, with only in-frame sequences that have V and J called. A part of the clones is gone; compared with another copy, unresolved V genes explain less than half, and the rest is unexplained. Clone size and V and J calls were adopted from that table, with D and trimming inferred from the DNA. The table for this sample lists over 130,000 clones; about 91% of them were counted only once. The top ten clonotypes cover approximately 4.5% of the sample.

The sequence was collected from an adult in good health. The chain employs TRBV13 and TRBJ2-1; the D segment could be TRBD2, given 5 matching bases. This specimen was peripheral blood, taken on day 0 of AZD1222 vaccination. CDR3 reads: CASSSPNGVGNEQFF. The bases are TGTGCCAGCAGCTCCCCAAACGGGGTGGGGAATGAGCAGTTCTTC.